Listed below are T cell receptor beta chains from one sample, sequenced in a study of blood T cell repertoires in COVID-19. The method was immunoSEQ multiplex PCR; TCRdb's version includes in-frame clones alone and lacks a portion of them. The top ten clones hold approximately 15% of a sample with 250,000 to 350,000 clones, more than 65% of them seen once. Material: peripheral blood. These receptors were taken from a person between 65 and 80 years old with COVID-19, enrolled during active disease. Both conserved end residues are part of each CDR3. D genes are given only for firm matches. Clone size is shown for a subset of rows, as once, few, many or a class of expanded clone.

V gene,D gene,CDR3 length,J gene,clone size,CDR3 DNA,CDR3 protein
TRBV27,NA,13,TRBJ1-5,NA,TGTGCCAGCAGTCCCGGGAGGAATCAGCCCCAGCATTTT,CASSPGRNQPQHF
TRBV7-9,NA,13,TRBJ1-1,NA,TGTGCCAGCAGCTCGACAGGGAACACTGAAGCTTTCTTT,CASSSTGNTEAFF
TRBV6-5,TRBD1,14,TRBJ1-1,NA,TGTGCCAGCATGGCGGGACAGCTAAACACTGAAGCTTTCTTT,CASMAGQLNTEAFF
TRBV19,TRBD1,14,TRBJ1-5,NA,TGTGCCAGTAGTCTGACAGGGGGTATGCAGCCCCAGCATTTT,CASSLTGGMQPQHF
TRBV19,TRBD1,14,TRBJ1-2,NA,TGTGCCTCCCGGGACAGACTTACTAACTATGGCTACACCTTC,CASRDRLTNYGYTF
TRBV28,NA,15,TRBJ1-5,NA,TGTGCCAGCAGTTTAAGTATGGGGGCGCATCAGCCCCAGCATTTT,CASSLSMGAHQPQHF
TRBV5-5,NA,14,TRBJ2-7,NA,TGTGCCAGCAGCCCTCTAGGGGGGGGAAGCGAGCAGTACTTC,CASSPLGGGSEQYF
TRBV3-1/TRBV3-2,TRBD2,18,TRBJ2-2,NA,TGTGCCAGCAGCCGACACTATAGCGGGAGGGCCAACACCGGGGAGCTGTTTTTT,CASSRHYSGRANTGELFF
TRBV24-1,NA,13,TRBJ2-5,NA,TGTGCCACCAGTGATACAGGGCAAGAGACCCAGTACTTC,CATSDTGQETQYF
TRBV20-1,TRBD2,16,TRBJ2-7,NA,TGCAGTGCTAGTGCTAGCGGGAGGATCGGAATCTACGAGCAGTACTTC,CSASASGRIGIYEQYF
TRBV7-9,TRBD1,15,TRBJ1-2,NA,TGTGCCAGCAGCGGAAGGGACAGGCTGGACTATGGCTACACCTTC,CASSGRDRLDYGYTF
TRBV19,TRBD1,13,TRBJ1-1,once,TGTGCCAGTACCCACAGGGGCAGGGGTGAAGCTTTCTTT,CASTHRGRGEAFF
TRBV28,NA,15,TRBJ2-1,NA,TGTGCCACCAACAGGGTACAGGCCCCCTACAATGAGCAGTTCTTC,CATNRVQAPYNEQFF
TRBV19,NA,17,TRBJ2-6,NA,TGTGCCAGTAGTAAACCAGGGCTCCTCTCTGGGGCCAACGTCCTGACTTTC,CASSKPGLLSGANVLTF
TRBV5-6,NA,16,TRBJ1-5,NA,TGTGCCAGCAGCTTGGGAACAGGAAGGAGCAATCAGCCCCAGCATTTT,CASSLGTGRSNQPQHF
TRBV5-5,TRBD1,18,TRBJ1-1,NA,TGTGCCAGCAGCTTGGCCCCGGGACAGGGGGGTGTGAACACTGAAGCTTTCTTT,CASSLAPGQGGVNTEAFF
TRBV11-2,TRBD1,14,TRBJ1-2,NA,TGTGCCAGCAGGGGGACAGGGGCTAACTATGGCTACACCTTC,CASRGTGANYGYTF
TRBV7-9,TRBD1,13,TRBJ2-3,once,TGTGCCAGCAGCCCCAGGGGGACAGATACGCAGTATTTT,CASSPRGTDTQYF
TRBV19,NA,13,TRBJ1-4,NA,TGTGCCAGTAGTATTCCCCCCCTCGGGGAACTGTTTTTT,CASSIPPLGELFF
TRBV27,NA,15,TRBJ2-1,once,TGTGCCAGCAGTTTGAGTCTTCCTCCCTACAATGAGCAGTTCTTC,CASSLSLPPYNEQFF
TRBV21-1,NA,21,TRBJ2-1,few,TGTGCCAGCACCCGCTCGAATCTGACTAGCGGGAAAGAGAGCTCCTACAATGAGCAGTTCTTC,CASTRSNLTSGKESSYNEQFF
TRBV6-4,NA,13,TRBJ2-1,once,TGTGCCAGCAGTGCCTCCAGGAACAATGAGCAGTTCTTC,CASSASRNNEQFF
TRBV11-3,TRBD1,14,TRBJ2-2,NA,TGTGCCAGCAGCGAGGACAGGGACCCCGGGGAGCTGTTTTTT,CASSEDRDPGELFF
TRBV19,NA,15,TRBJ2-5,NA,TGTGCCAGTAGTATACGGATGGGAAATCAGGGGACCCAGTACTTC,CASSIRMGNQGTQYF
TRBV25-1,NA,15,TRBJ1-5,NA,TGTGCCAGCACACAAACAACGCAACACAATCAGCCCCAGCATTTT,CASTQTTQHNQPQHF
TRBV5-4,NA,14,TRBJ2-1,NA,TGTGCCAGCAGCTTGATCGGGGAACGCAATGAGCAGTTCTTC,CASSLIGERNEQFF
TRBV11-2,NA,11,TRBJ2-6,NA,TGTGCCAGCAGCCTGGCCAACGTCCTGACTTTC,CASSLANVLTF
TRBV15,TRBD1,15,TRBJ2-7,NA,TGTGCCACCAGCCGGGACAGAGTCCAATCCTACGAGCAGTACTTC,CATSRDRVQSYEQYF
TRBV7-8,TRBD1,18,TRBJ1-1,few,TGTGCCAGCAGCTCAAGTACGGGACAGGGGGCCCGGAGCACTGAAGCTTTCTTT,CASSSSTGQGARSTEAFF
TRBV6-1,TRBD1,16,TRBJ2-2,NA,TGTGCCAGCAGTGTTGATACAGGGGTGAACACCGGGGAGCTGTTTTTT,CASSVDTGVNTGELFF
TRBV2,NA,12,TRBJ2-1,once,TGTGCCAGCAGCCAACAGGTCAATGAGCAGTTCTTC,CASSQQVNEQFF
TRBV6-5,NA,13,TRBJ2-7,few,TGTGCCAGCAGGAGACAGGCCTCCTACGAGCAGTACTTC,CASRRQASYEQYF
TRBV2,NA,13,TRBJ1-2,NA,TGTGCCAGCAGCCGGGTGGTTAACTATGGCTACACCTTC,CASSRVVNYGYTF
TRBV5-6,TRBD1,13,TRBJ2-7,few,TGTGCCAGCAGCCCAGGGACAGTGTACGAGCAGTACTTC,CASSPGTVYEQYF
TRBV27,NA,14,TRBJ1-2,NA,TGTGCCAGCAGTTCAGGGAGGGGGGGTTTTGGCTACACCTTC,CASSSGRGGFGYTF
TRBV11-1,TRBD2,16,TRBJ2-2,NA,TGTGCCAGCAGCTTAGGTAAAGCGGGAAGCACCGGGGAGCTGTTTTTT,CASSLGKAGSTGELFF
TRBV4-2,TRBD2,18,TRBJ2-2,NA,TGTGCCAGCAGCCAAGAAGGGGCGGGAGAGTGGAACACCGGGGAGCTGTTTTTT,CASSQEGAGEWNTGELFF
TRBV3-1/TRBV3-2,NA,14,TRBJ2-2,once,TGTGCCAGCAGCCAAGTTGAGGTTGCCGGGGAGCTGTTTTTT,CASSQVEVAGELFF
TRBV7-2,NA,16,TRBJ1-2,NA,TGTGCCAGCACTCCGAGGGGGGGCGCGATCGATGGTGGCTACACCTTC,CASTPRGGAIDGGYTF
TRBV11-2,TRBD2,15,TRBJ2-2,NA,TGTGCCAGCAGCTTAAGTAGCGGGGACACCGGGGAGCTGTTTTTT,CASSLSSGDTGELFF
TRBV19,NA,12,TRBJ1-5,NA,TGTGCCAGTAGTTGGCAGGGTCAGCCCCAGCATTTT,CASSWQGQPQHF
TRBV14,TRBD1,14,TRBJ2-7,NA,TGTGCCAGCAGTCAAACAGGGGGTACTTACGAGCAGTACTTC,CASSQTGGTYEQYF
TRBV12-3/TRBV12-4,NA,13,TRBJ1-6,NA,TGTGCCAGCAGTTTGTCGGTAAATTCACCCCTCCACTTT,CASSLSVNSPLHF
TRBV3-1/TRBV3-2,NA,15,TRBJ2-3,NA,TGTGCCAGCAGCCAAGAGCGTCGCGGGGACGATACGCAGTATTTT,CASSQERRGDDTQYF
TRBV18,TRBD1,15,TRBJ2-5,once,TGTGCCAGCTCACCGACCGGGACAGGGGGGGAGACCCAGTACTTC,CASSPTGTGGETQYF
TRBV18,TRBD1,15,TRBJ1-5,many,TGTGCCAGCTCACCTCGGTCAGGGGGCGGTCAGCCCCAGCATTTT,CASSPRSGGGQPQHF
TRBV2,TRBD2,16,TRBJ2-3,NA,TGTGCCAGCAGTGATAGGTTTAGCGGGAGCACAGATACGCAGTATTTT,CASSDRFSGSTDTQYF
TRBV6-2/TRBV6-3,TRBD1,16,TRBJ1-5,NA,TGTGCCAGCAGTTATCTAGGACAGGGCGGACATCAGCCCCAGCATTTT,CASSYLGQGGHQPQHF
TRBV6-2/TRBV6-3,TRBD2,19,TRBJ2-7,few,TGTGCCAGCAGTTACGCCGGACTGCTAGCGGGGGGAAAACAGTACGAGCAGTACTTC,CASSYAGLLAGGKQYEQYF